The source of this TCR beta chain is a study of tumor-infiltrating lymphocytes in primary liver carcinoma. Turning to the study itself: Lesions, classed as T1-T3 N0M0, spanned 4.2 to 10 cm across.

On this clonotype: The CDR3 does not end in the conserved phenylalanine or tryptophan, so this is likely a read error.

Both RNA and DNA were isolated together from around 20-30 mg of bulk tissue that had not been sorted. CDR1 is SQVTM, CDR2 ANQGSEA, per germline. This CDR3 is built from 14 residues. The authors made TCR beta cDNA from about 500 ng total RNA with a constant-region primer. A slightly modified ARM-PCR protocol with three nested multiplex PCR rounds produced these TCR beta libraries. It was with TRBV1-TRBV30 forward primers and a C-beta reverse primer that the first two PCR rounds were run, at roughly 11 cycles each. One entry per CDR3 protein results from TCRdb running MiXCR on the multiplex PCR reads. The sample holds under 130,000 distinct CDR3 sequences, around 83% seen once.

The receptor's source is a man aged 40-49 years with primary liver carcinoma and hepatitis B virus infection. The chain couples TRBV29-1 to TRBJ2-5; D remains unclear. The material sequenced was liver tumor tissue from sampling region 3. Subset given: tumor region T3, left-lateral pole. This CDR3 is CSVEDPSVQETQYY. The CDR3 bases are TGCAGTGTTGAAGATCCCTCAGTTCAAGAGACCCAGTACTAC.